Sequencing of this TCR beta chain was carried out in a study of blood T cell repertoires in COVID-19. Participants had their cohort set by participant-reported clinical history. Assay: immunoSEQ multiplex PCR; the TCRdb copy retains only in-frame clones and omits some. The sample has 450,000 to 500,000 clones, approximately 86% seen once. Sequencing was performed on PBMCs or T cells enriched from blood (not recorded which). The receptor was derived from a woman aged 60 to 75 who had recovered from COVID-19.

The CDR3 sequence is CASSLSGTAGNTIYF. The CDR3 region has the DNA TGTGCCAGCAGCTTATCAGGGACAGCCGGAAACACCATATATTTT. The chain recombines TRBV11-2 with TRBJ1-3; 7 bases agree with TRBD1. Unmatched junction bases numbered 5, after V lost 2 bases and J lost 4 bases. In germline, CDR1 is SGHAT, CDR2 FQNNGV. The CDR3 has 15 residues. The whole variable domain, filled in from reference TRBV11-2 and TRBJ1-3, reads EAGVAQSPRYKIIEKRQSVAFWCNPISGHATLYWYQQILGQGPKLLIQFQNNGVVDDSQLPKDRFSAERLKGVDSTLKIQPAKLEDSAVYLCASSLSGTAGNTIYFGEGSWLTVV.